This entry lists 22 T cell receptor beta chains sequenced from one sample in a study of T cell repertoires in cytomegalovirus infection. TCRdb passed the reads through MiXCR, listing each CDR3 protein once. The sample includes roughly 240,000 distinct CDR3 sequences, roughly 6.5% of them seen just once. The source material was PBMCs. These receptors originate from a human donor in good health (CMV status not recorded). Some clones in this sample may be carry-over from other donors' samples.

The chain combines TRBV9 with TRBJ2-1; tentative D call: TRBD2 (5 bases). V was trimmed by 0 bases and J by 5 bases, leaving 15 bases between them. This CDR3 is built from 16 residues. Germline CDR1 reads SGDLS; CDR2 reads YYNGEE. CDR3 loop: CASSVAAPEVHNEQFF. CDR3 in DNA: TGTGCCAGCAGCGTAGCCGCCCCGGAGGTCCACAATGAGCAGTTCTTC. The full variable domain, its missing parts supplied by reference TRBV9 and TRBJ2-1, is DSGVTQTPKHLITATGQRVTLRCSPRSGDLSVYWYQQSLDQGLQFLIQYYNGEERAKGNILERFSAQQFPDLHSELNLSSLELGDSALYFCASSVAAPEVHNEQFFGPGTRLTVL.

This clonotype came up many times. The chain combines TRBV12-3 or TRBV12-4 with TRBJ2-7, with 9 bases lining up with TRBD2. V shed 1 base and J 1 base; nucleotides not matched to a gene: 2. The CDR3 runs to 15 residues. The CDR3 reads CASSLGLAASYEQYF. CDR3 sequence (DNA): TGTGCCAGCAGTTTAGGACTAGCGGCATCCTACGAGCAGTACTTC.

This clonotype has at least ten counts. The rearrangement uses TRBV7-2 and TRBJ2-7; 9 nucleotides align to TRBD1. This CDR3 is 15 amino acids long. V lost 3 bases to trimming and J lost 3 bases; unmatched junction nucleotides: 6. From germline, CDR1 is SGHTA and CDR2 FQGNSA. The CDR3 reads CASSLGTGTFYEQYF. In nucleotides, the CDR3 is TGTGCCAGCAGCTTGGGGACAGGGACCTTCTACGAGCAGTACTTC.

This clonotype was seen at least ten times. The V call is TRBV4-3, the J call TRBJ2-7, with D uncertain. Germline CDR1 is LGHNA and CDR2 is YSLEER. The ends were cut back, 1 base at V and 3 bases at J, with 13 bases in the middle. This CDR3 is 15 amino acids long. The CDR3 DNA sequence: TGCGCCAGCAGCCAAGCCCCGGGCATGGGCTACGAGCAGTACTTC. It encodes CASSQAPGMGYEQYF.

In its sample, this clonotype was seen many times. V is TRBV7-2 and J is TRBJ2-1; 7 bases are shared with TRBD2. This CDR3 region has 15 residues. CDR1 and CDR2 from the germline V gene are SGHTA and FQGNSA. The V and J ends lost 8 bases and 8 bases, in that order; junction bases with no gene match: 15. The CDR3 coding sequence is TGTGCCAGCGGCCGGGCTTCAGGACTAGGCGATGAGCAGTTCTTC. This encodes CASGRASGLGDEQFF.

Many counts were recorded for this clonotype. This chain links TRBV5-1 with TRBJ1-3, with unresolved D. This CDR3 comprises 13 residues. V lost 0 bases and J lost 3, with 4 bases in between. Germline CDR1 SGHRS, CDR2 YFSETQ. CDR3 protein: CASSLGFGNTIYF. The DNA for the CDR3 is TGCGCCAGCAGCTTGGGATTTGGAAACACCATATATTTT.

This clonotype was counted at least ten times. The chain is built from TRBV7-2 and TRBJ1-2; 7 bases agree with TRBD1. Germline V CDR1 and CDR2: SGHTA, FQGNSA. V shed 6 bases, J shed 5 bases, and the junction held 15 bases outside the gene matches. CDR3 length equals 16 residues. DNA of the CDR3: TGTGCCAGCAGAAGGGGGGACAGAACTCTGGGGTATGGCTACACCTTC. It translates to CASRRGDRTLGYGYTF.

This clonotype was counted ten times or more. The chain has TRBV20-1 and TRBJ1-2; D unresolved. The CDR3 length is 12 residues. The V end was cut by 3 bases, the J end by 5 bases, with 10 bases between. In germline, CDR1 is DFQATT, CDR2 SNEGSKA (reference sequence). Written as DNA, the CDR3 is TGCAGTGCTAGTAACGAGGGTTATGGCTACACCTTC. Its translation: CSASNEGYGYTF.

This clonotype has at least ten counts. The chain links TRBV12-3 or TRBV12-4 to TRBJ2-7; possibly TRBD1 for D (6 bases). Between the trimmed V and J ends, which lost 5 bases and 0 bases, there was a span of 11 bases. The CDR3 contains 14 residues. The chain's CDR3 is CASSPTGASYEQYF. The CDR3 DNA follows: TGTGCCAGCAGTCCGACAGGAGCCTCCTACGAGCAGTACTTC.

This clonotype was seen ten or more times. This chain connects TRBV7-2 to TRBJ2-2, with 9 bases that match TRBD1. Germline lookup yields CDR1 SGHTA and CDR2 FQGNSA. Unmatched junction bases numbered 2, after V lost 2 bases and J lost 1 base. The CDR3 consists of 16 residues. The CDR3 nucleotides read TGTGCCAGCAGCTTATGGGGACAGGGGAACACCGGGGAGCTGTTTTTT. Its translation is CASSLWGQGNTGELFF.

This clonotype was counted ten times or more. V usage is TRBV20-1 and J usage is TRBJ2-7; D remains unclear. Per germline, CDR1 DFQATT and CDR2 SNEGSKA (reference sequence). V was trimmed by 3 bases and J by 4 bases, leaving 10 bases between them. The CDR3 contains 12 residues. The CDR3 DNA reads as TGCAGTGCTAGCCCGCTAAGGTACGAGCAGTACTTC. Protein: CSASPLRYEQYF.

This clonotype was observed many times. For the CDR3, the DNA is TGTGCCAGCAGTTGGGGACAGAGCTCCTACAATGAGCAGTTCTTC. It translates to CASSWGQSSYNEQFF. The chain couples TRBV6-2 or TRBV6-3 to TRBJ2-1; TRBD1 aligns across 7 bases. CDR1 is MNHEY and CDR2 is SVGEGT in the germline V gene. The ends lost 4 bases at V and 0 bases at J; junction bases unmatched: 3. The CDR3 totals 15 residues.

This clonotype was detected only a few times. The CDR3 loop reads CASSQTRGAKTQYF. As DNA, the CDR3 is TGTGCCAGCAGTCAGACGAGGGGGGCGAAGACCCAGTACTTC. This rearrangement joins TRBV6-5 to TRBJ2-5; D may correspond to TRBD1 or TRBD2 (6 bases each). From germline, CDR1 is MNHEY and CDR2 SVGAGI. Trimming took off 5 bases at V and 6 bases at J, with 16 bases between the two ends. The CDR3 consists of 14 residues.

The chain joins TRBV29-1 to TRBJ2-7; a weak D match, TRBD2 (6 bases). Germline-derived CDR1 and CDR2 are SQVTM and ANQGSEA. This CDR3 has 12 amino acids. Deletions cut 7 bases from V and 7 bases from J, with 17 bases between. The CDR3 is CSAMYPGGEQYF. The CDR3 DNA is TGCAGCGCAATGTACCCCGGGGGAGAGCAGTACTTC.

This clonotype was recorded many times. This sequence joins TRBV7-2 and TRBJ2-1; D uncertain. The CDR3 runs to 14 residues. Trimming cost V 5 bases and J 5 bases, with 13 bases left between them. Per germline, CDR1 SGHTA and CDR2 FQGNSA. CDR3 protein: CASSPTGRDNEQFF. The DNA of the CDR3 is TGTGCCAGCAGCCCCACGGGTAGGGACAATGAGCAGTTCTTC.

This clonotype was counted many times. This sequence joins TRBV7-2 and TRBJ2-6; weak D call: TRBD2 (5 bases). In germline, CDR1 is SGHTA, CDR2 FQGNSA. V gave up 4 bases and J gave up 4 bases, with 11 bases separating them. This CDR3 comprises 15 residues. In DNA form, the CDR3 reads TGTGCCAGCAGCTCCAGAGCGGCCGGGGCCAACGTCCTGACTTTC. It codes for CASSSRAAGANVLTF.

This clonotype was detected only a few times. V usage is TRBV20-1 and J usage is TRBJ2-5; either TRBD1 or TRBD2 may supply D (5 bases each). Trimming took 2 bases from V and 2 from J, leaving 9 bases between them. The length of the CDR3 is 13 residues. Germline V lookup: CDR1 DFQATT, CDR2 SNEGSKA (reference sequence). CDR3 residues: CSARLGRQETQYF. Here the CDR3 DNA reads TGCAGTGCTAGACTGGGACGGCAAGAGACCCAGTACTTC.

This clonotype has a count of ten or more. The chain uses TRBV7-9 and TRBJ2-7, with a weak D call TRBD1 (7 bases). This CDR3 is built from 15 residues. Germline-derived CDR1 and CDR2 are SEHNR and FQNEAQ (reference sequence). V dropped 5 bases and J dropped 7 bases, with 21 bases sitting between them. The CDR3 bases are TGTGCCAGCAGCGCGGGACAGCTCGATCCCCTTGAGCAGTACTTC. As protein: CASSAGQLDPLEQYF.

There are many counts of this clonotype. CDR3 loop: CASSPPRGMGQGAQREKLFF. The CDR3 DNA reads TGTGCCAGCAGCCCGCCCAGGGGGATGGGACAGGGGGCGCAAAGAGAAAAACTGTTTTTT. The genes are TRBV7-9 and TRBJ1-4; 12 positions match TRBD1. Trimming took 5 bases from V and 8 from J; bases not matched to a gene: 21. The CDR3 runs 20 residues. CDR1 SEHNR and CDR2 FQNEAQ come from the germline V gene (reference sequence).

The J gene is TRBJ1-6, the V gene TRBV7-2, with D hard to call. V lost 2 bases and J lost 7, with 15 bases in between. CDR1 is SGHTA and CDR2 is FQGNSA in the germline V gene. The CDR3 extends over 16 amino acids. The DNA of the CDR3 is TGTGCCAGCAGCTTAATGCTGGGTGGGATGAATTCACCCCTCCACTTT. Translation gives CASSLMLGGMNSPLHF. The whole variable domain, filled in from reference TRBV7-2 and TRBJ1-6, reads GAGVSQSPSNKVTEKGKDVELRCDPISGHTALYWYRQSLGQGLEFLIYFQGNSAPDKSGLPSDRFSAERTGGSVSTLTIQRTQQEDSAVYLCASSLMLGGMNSPLHFGNGTRLTVT.

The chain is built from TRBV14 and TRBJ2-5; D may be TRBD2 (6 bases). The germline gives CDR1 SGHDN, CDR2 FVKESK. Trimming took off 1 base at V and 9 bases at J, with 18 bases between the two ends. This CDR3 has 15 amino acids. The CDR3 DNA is TGTGCCAGCAGCCAAGGACTAGTGGACGGAGGGGCCCAGTACTTC. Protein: CASSQGLVDGGAQYF.

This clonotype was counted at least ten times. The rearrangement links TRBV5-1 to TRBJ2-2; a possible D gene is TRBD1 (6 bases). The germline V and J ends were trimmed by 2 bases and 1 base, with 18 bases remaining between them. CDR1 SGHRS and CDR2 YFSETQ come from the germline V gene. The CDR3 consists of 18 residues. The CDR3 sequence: CASSFASPDRLNTGELFF. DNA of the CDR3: TGCGCCAGCAGCTTCGCGTCCCCTGACAGGCTGAACACCGGGGAGCTGTTTTTT.